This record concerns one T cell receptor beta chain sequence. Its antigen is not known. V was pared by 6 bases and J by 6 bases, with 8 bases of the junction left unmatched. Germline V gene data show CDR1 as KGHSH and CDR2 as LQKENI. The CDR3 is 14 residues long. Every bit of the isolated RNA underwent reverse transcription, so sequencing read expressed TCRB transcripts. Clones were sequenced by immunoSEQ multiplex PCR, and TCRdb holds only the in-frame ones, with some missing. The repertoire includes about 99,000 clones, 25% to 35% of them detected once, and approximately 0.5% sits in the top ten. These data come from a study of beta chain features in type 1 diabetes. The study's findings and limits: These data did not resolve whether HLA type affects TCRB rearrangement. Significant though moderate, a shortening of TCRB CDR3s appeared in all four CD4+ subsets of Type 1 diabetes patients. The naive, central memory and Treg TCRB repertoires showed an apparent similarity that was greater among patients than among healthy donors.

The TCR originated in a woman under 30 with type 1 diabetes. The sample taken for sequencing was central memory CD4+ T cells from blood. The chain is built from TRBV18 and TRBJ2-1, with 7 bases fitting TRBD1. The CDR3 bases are TGTGCCAGCTCGGTCGGACAGGAGGCCAATGAGCAGTTCTTC. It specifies CASSVGQEANEQFF. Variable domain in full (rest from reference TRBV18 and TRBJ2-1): NAGVMQNPRHLVRRRGQEARLRCSPMKGHSHVYWYRQLPEEGLKFMVYLQKENIIDESGMPKERFSAEFPKEGPSILRIQQVVRGDSAAYFCASSVGQEANEQFFGPGTRLTVL.